A selection of T cell receptor beta chains follows, all from one sample in a study of T cell responses to AZD1222 COVID-19 vaccine. Using immunoSEQ multiplex PCR, the repertoire was profiled, and TCRdb retains in-frame clones only, with some absent. The sample shows some 130,000 clones, roughly 85% of them seen only once. This material consisted of peripheral blood, taken 28 days after the second dose of the MenACWY control vaccine. The receptor set was obtained from an adult who received the MenACWY meningococcal vaccine as a control. CDR3s include the opening cysteine and the closing phenylalanine or tryptophan. The order of the fields is V gene, clone size, D gene, CDR3 length, J gene, CDR3 DNA, CDR3 protein. The D gene is left open where the match is weak. Part of the rows lack a size; the others show once, few, many or a class for expanded clones.

TRBV19	.	.	14	TRBJ1-4	TGTGCCAGTAGTATCCGTCAGGGAGGTGAAAAACTGTTTTTT	CASSIRQGGEKLFF
TRBV9	.	TRBD2	15	TRBJ2-7	TGTGCCAGCAGCGTAGCGGTTGCGGGAGTCCACGAGCAGTACTTC	CASSVAVAGVHEQYF
TRBV5-1	.	.	13	TRBJ1-1	TGCGCCAGCAGCTTCGGGGAAGGGACTGAAGCTTTCTTT	CASSFGEGTEAFF
TRBV28	.	.	12	TRBJ1-4	TGTGCCATCCGTGCAACTAATGAAAAACTGTTTTTT	CAIRATNEKLFF
TRBV4-1	.	.	15	TRBJ2-2	TGCGCCAGCAGCCAAGATGACCCCATATCCGGGGAGCTGTTTTTT	CASSQDDPISGELFF
TRBV10-1	few	.	14	TRBJ1-1	TGCGCCAGCAGAGCGGAATTACAGGGTCCGTCGGCTTTCTTT	CASRAELQGPSAFF
TRBV6-5	.	TRBD1	15	TRBJ1-6	TGTGCCAGCAGTTACCGGGACAGGGTGGGTTCACCCCTCCACTTT	CASSYRDRVGSPLHF
TRBV9	.	TRBD1	16	TRBJ2-7	TGTGCCAGCAGCGTAGGTCTGGGACAGGGACCCTACGAGCAGTACTTC	CASSVGLGQGPYEQYF
TRBV5-4	.	.	16	TRBJ1-1	TGTGCCAGCAGCATCCTCTCGGGGCATAAGAACACTGAAGCTTTCTTT	CASSILSGHKNTEAFF
TRBV5-1	.	.	15	TRBJ2-2	TGCGCCAGCAGGCCTCCCGGACATCAGGGGGGGGAGCTGTTTTTT	CASRPPGHQGGELFF
TRBV2	.	.	14	TRBJ1-3	TGTGCCAGCAGGACCCGGGGCTCTGGAAACACCATATATTTT	CASRTRGSGNTIYF
TRBV27	.	.	12	TRBJ1-2	TGTGCCAGCAGCCTTGCAGGTTATGGCTACACCTTC	CASSLAGYGYTF